The sequence of this T cell receptor (beta chain) was determined in a study of T cells expressing NK-cell markers. Looking at the study overall: In sorted CD3+CD56+NKG2C+, CD3+CD56+NKG2C- and CD3+CD56-NKG2C+ T cells, TCR beta repertoires were obtained. General study results and limits: No clear determination of HCMV specificity was made for expanded NKG2C+ T cell clones.

In the case of this clonotype: Its matching antigen is unknown.

Researchers built TCR beta cDNA using 5'RACE template switching with UMIs. TCRdb reprocessed the 5' RACE reads and keeps a single row for each CDR3 protein, giving no DNA. The sample table includes about 150,000 distinct CDR3 sequences. The CDR3 contains 15 residues. This chain joins TRBV12-3 or TRBV12-4 and TRBJ1-5. The specimen sequenced was blood T cells: a sorted CD56 or NKG2C T cell subset, CD4+ or CD8+ T cells, or bulk PBMC T cells (not recorded which). The source is a man aged 18-30 years in good health. The CDR3 sequence is CASSLWVDSNQPQHF.